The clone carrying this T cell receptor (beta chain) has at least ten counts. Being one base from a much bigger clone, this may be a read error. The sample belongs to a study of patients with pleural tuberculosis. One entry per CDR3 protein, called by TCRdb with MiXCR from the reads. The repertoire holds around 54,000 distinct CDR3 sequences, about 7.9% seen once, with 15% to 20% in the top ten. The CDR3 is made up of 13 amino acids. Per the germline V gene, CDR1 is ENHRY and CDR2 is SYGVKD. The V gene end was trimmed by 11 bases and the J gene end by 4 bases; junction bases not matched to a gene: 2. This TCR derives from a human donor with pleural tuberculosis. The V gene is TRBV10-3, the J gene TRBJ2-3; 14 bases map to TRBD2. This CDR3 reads CAAGLAGADTQYF. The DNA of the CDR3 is TGTGCCGCGGGACTAGCGGGAGCAGATACGCAGTATTTT.